One and the same sample provided the 30 T cell receptor beta chains below, sequenced in a study of blood T cell repertoires in COVID-19. Assay used: immunoSEQ multiplex PCR; TCRdb lists only in-frame clones, some missing. This table has about 24,000 clones, 72% appearing once. Material: peripheral blood. These receptors all stem from a woman of 80 years or more with acute or convalescent COVID-19.

The V and J genes are TRBV11-2 and TRBJ2-7, with D possibly TRBD1 on 6 matching bases. The CDR3 contains 15 residues. Germline assignment: CDR1 SGHAT and CDR2 FQNNGV. The V end was cut by 1 base, the J end by 1 base, with 11 bases between. CDR3 in amino acids: CASSLAFQGSYEQYF. The CDR3 DNA follows: TGTGCCAGCAGCTTAGCTTTTCAGGGGTCCTACGAGCAGTACTTC.

This sequence joins TRBV7-9 and TRBJ2-7; 7 nucleotides align to TRBD1. The CDR3 runs 13 residues. CDR1 SEHNR and CDR2 FQNEAQ come from the germline V gene (reference sequence). The junction had 11 bases not matched to a gene; V was cut back by 6 bases and J by 9 bases. The CDR3 coding sequence is TGTGCCAGCAGTCTCGACAGGGCGTCCCTGCAGTACTTC. Amino acids: CASSLDRASLQYF. Full variable domain (rest looked up from reference TRBV7-9 and TRBJ2-7): DTGVSQNPRHKITKRGQNVTFRCDPISEHNRLYWYRQTLGQGPEFLTYFQNEAQLEKSRLLSDRFSAERPKGSFSTLEIQRTEQGDSAMYLCASSLDRASLQYFGPGTRLTVT.

The chain joins TRBV12-3 or TRBV12-4 to TRBJ1-2; 9 nucleotides agree with TRBD1. With 8 bases clipped from V and 2 bases from J, the junction kept 3 bases outside the gene matches. This CDR3 has 13 amino acids. The CDR3 DNA sequence: TGTGCCAGCGTTGGACAGGGGAACTATGGCTACACCTTC. Residues: CASVGQGNYGYTF.

Only a few counts were recorded for this clone. The genes are TRBV2 and TRBJ2-7; perhaps TRBD2 as D (5 bases). V lost 6 bases, J lost 3 bases, and 9 bases lay in between. The CDR3 consists of 12 residues. The V gene's germline CDR1 is SNHLY and CDR2 FYNNEI. The CDR3 DNA follows: TGTGCCAGCAGGGGAGACATCTACGAGCAGTACTTC. It specifies CASRGDIYEQYF.

J is TRBJ2-1 and V is TRBV12-5, with TRBD1 identical over 12 bases. V trimming: 4 bases; J trimming: 8 bases; junction bases outside the gene matches: 6. The germline V gene has CDR1 LGHNT and CDR2 FRNRAP. CDR3 length: 15 residues. The CDR3 reads CASGSGDRGRDEQFF. The CDR3 DNA sequence: TGTGCTAGTGGTTCCGGGGACAGGGGGCGCGATGAGCAGTTCTTC.

This chain uses TRBV9 with TRBJ1-2; no reliable D call. CDR1 is SGDLS and CDR2 is YYNGEE in the germline V gene. The CDR3 length is 14 residues. V gave up 5 bases and J gave up 0 bases, with 11 bases separating them. The CDR3 DNA is TGTGCCAGCAGAGAGGGTCCGGCTAACTATGGCTACACCTTC. Translation gives CASREGPANYGYTF.

This sequence joins TRBV30 and TRBJ1-3; 8 bases agree with TRBD1. The CDR3 consists of 17 residues. CDR1 is GTSNPN and CDR2 is SVGIG in the germline V gene (reference sequence). The V gene end was trimmed by 3 bases and the J gene end by 2 bases; junction bases not matched to a gene: 12. The CDR3 protein is CAWRDDRGLRTGNTIYF. DNA of the CDR3: TGTGCCTGGAGGGATGACAGGGGACTACGAACTGGAAACACCATATATTTT. The whole variable domain, filled in from reference TRBV30 and TRBJ1-3, reads SQTIHQWPATLVQPVGSPLSLECTVEGTSNPNLYWYRQAAGRGLQLLFYSVGIGQISSEVPQNLSASRPQDRQFILSSKKLLLSDSGFYLCAWRDDRGLRTGNTIYFGEGSWLTVV.

V usage is TRBV7-2 and J usage is TRBJ2-3, with D possibly being TRBD2 (5 bases). The germline gives CDR1 SGHTA, CDR2 FQGNSA. The CDR3 has 15 amino acids. V was cut by 3 bases and J by 1 base, with 11 bases left in between. DNA for the CDR3: TGTGCCAGCAGCTTTAATCTAGCCGGCACAGATACGCAGTATTTT. As protein: CASSFNLAGTDTQYF.

This chain connects TRBV4-1 to TRBJ1-4; 11 positions match TRBD1. The CDR3 loop spans 17 amino acids. The V segment lost 4 bases and the J segment 8 bases; nucleotides outside the gene matches: 12. From germline, CDR1 is MGHRA and CDR2 YSYEKL. CDR3 loop: CASSRPPSGQGDEKLFF. The DNA for the CDR3 is TGCGCCAGCAGCCGGCCGCCCTCGGGACAGGGGGACGAAAAACTGTTTTTT.

The rearrangement links TRBV11-2 to TRBJ1-6; the D gene is possibly TRBD1 (6 bases). The germline CDR1 and CDR2 sequences are SGHAT and FQNNGV. V was cut by 1 base and J by 7 bases, with 11 bases left in between. The CDR3 runs to 15 residues. The CDR3 spells CASSLAAQGNSPLHF. CDR3 DNA: TGTGCCAGCAGCTTAGCGGCCCAGGGGAATTCACCCCTCCACTTT. Filled out from reference TRBV11-2 and TRBJ1-6, the complete variable domain reads EAGVAQSPRYKIIEKRQSVAFWCNPISGHATLYWYQQILGQGPKLLIQFQNNGVVDDSQLPKDRFSAERLKGVDSTLKIQPAKLEDSAVYLCASSLAAQGNSPLHFGNGTRLTVT.

The chain uses TRBV5-4 and TRBJ1-2; maybe TRBD1 (5 bases). The CDR3 is made up of 14 amino acids. Trimming pared 1 base from V and 6 bases from J, leaving 13 bases between. Germline values: CDR1 SGHNT, CDR2 YYREEE (reference sequence). The CDR3 here is CASSLRSRVHGYTF. DNA of the CDR3: TGTGCCAGCAGCTTGAGATCCAGGGTCCATGGCTACACCTTC. The variable domain in full, completed from reference TRBV5-4 and TRBJ1-2, reads ETGVTQSPTHLIKTRGQQVTLRCSSQSGHNTVSWYQQALGQGPQFIFQYYREEENGRGNFPPRFSGLQFPNYSSELNVNALELDDSALYLCASSLRSRVHGYTFGSGTRLTVV.

CDR3 residues: CASSISSTGPTEAFF. The CDR3 nucleotides read TGTGCCAGCAGCATATCAAGCACAGGGCCCACTGAAGCTTTCTTT. J is TRBJ1-1 and V is TRBV7-9; the D gene is possibly TRBD1 (6 bases). The ends were cut back, 5 bases at V and 4 bases at J, with 17 bases in the middle. This CDR3 is built from 15 residues. The germline V gene has CDR1 SEHNR and CDR2 FQNEAQ (reference sequence). The full variable domain, rest sourced from reference TRBV7-9 and TRBJ1-1, is DTGVSQNPRHKITKRGQNVTFRCDPISEHNRLYWYRQTLGQGPEFLTYFQNEAQLEKSRLLSDRFSAERPKGSFSTLEIQRTEQGDSAMYLCASSISSTGPTEAFFGQGTRLTVV.

J is TRBJ2-5 and V is TRBV7-9, with 7 positions matching TRBD1. The CDR3 sequence is 14 residues long. Germline V gene lookup returns CDR1 SEHNR and CDR2 FQNEAQ (reference sequence). Trimming at V came to 4 bases and at J to 3 bases, leaving 5 bases not matched to a gene. The CDR3 sequence is CASSSQTGKETQYF. CDR3 nucleotides: TGTGCCAGCAGCTCCCAGACAGGGAAAGAGACCCAGTACTTC. Together with reference TRBV7-9 and TRBJ2-5, the CDR3 gives the full variable domain: DTGVSQNPRHKITKRGQNVTFRCDPISEHNRLYWYRQTLGQGPEFLTYFQNEAQLEKSRLLSDRFSAERPKGSFSTLEIQRTEQGDSAMYLCASSSQTGKETQYFGPGTRLLVL.

The chain combines TRBV6-5 with TRBJ1-2; 7 nucleotides align to TRBD1. This CDR3 is 14 amino acids long. Per germline, CDR1 MNHEY and CDR2 SVGAGI. The V gene end was trimmed by 5 bases and the J gene end by 3 bases; junction bases not matched to a gene: 6. The CDR3 region has the DNA TGTGCCAGCAGTCCCGACAGGGAAGACTATGGCTACACCTTC. Amino acid sequence: CASSPDREDYGYTF.

The chain combines TRBV11-2 with TRBJ1-2; D remains unclear. The CDR3 is 17 amino acids. Germline V gene data show CDR1 as SGHAT and CDR2 as FQNNGV. Trimming took off 2 bases at V and 3 bases at J, with 19 bases between the two ends. The chain's CDR3 is CASSLTIGVREDYGYTF. The CDR3 bases are TGTGCCAGCAGCTTAACGATCGGGGTCCGCGAGGACTATGGCTACACCTTC.

The chain is built from TRBV2 and TRBJ1-1, with D tentatively TRBD1 (5 bases). The germline CDR1 and CDR2 sequences are SNHLY and FYNNEI. CDR3 size: 14 residues. V was clipped by 8 bases and J by 1 base, with 14 bases between them. The chain's CDR3 is CASFLRAANTEAFF. CDR3 bases: TGTGCCAGCTTTCTCAGGGCGGCGAACACTGAAGCTTTCTTT.

The genes are TRBV7-9 and TRBJ2-5; possible D gene TRBD2, 6 bases. Germline loops: CDR1 SEHNR, CDR2 FQNEAQ (reference sequence). This CDR3 has 16 amino acids. Trimming shortened V by 6 bases and J by 5 bases, and 22 bases separated the two germline ends. The CDR3 nucleotides are TGTGCCAGCAGGTCGACTAGAGGGGAGGTCGGCGAGACCCAGTACTTC. This encodes CASRSTRGEVGETQYF.

This chain joins TRBV4-3 and TRBJ1-4; D uncertain. The V gene's germline CDR1 is LGHNA and CDR2 YSLEER. The CDR3 has 15 residues. Trimming stripped 1 base from V and 6 bases from J, with 12 bases between. In DNA form, the CDR3 reads TGCGCCAGCAGCCAAGTTAGTCTCCGGGATGAAAAACTGTTTTTT. Translation gives CASSQVSLRDEKLFF.

The rearrangement joins TRBV5-1 to TRBJ2-6; D ambiguous. Trimming took 0 bases from V and 0 from J, leaving 7 bases between them. Germline loops: CDR1 SGHRS, CDR2 YFSETQ. The CDR3 totals 16 residues. CDR3 loop: CASSLGHLSGANVLTF. The DNA for the CDR3 is TGCGCCAGCAGCTTGGGACACCTCTCTGGGGCCAACGTCCTGACTTTC. The whole variable domain, filled in from reference TRBV5-1 and TRBJ2-6, reads KAGVTQTPRYLIKTRGQQVTLSCSPISGHRSVSWYQQTPGQGLQFLFEYFSETQRNKGNFPGRFSGRQFSNSRSEMNVSTLELGDSALYLCASSLGHLSGANVLTFGAGSRLTVL.

CDR3 loop: CASSQTGGTTDTQYF. CDR3 in DNA: TGCGCCAGCAGCCAGACGGGAGGGACCACAGATACGCAGTATTTT. The V gene is TRBV4-3, the J gene TRBJ2-3; 8 bases agree with TRBD2. CDR1 is LGHNA and CDR2 is YSLEER in the germline V gene. The CDR3 is made up of 15 amino acids. V lost 3 bases and J lost 2; bases outside the gene matches: 4.

The count of this clone is one. This chain joins TRBV5-4 and TRBJ2-2, with D hard to call. Germline CDR1 and CDR2: SGHNT and YYREEE (reference sequence). The CDR3 is 14 residues long. The V end was cut by 0 bases, the J end by 5 bases, with 8 bases between. DNA of the CDR3: TGTGCCAGCAGCTTGGATGTAGATACCGGGGAGCTGTTTTTT. It encodes CASSLDVDTGELFF. The full variable domain, in which reference TRBV5-4 and TRBJ2-2 provide the parts outside the CDR3, is ETGVTQSPTHLIKTRGQQVTLRCSSQSGHNTVSWYQQALGQGPQFIFQYYREEENGRGNFPPRFSGLQFPNYSSELNVNALELDDSALYLCASSLDVDTGELFFGEGSRLTVL.

This clone was counted a single time. The V and J genes are TRBV9 and TRBJ2-1; 7 bases fit TRBD2. The germline V gene encodes CDR1 SGDLS and CDR2 YYNGEE. The V gene end was trimmed by 7 bases and the J gene end by 4 bases; junction bases not matched to a gene: 14. The CDR3 sequence is 16 residues long. This CDR3 reads CASSLTSSGGYNEQFF. The CDR3 DNA sequence: TGTGCCAGCTCTTTAACCTCTAGCGGTGGTTACAATGAGCAGTTCTTC. Full variable domain (remainder filled in from reference TRBV9 and TRBJ2-1): DSGVTQTPKHLITATGQRVTLRCSPRSGDLSVYWYQQSLDQGLQFLIQYYNGEERAKGNILERFSAQQFPDLHSELNLSSLELGDSALYFCASSLTSSGGYNEQFFGPGTRLTVL.

The V call is TRBV7-2, the J call TRBJ2-2; weak D call: TRBD1 (5 bases). Trimming took 4 bases from V and 6 from J, leaving 9 bases between them. CDR3 size: 13 residues. Germline CDR1 is SGHTA and CDR2 is FQGNSA. The CDR3 is CASSSQVPGELFF. CDR3 sequence (DNA): TGTGCCAGCAGCTCACAGGTGCCCGGGGAGCTGTTTTTT.

V is TRBV5-6 and J is TRBJ2-7; TRBD1 matches 7 bases. Germline CDR1 SGHDT, CDR2 YYEEEE. Trimming took 4 bases from V and 3 from J; bases not matched to a gene: 7. The CDR3 has 14 residues. CDR3 DNA sequence: TGTGCCAGCAGCGGGGCCCGGGACAGCTACGAGCAGTACTTC. This translates into CASSGARDSYEQYF.

The chain joins TRBV28 to TRBJ1-2; D is possibly TRBD1 (6 bases). There are 12 residues in the CDR3. Per the germline V gene, CDR1 is MDHEN and CDR2 is SYDVKM. The V and J ends lost 4 bases and 6 bases respectively, with 9 bases between them. The CDR3 DNA reads TGTGCCAGCAGTTCCAGGGGTGATGGCTACACCTTC. It codes for CASSSRGDGYTF.

The rearrangement links TRBV20-1 to TRBJ1-4; the D is unclear. The V and J ends lost 3 bases and 3 bases respectively, with 8 bases between them. The CDR3 has 13 residues. Germline values: CDR1 DFQATT, CDR2 SNEGSKA (reference sequence). The CDR3 nucleotides read TGCAGTGCTAGTTATCTATCTAATGAAAAACTGTTTTTT. Its protein product is CSASYLSNEKLFF.

CDR3 region: CASSLAGLDYEQYF. As DNA, the CDR3 is TGTGCCAGCAGCTTAGCGGGACTCGACTACGAGCAGTACTTC. This chain links TRBV7-2 with TRBJ2-7; D possibly corresponds to TRBD2 (6 bases). The germline gives CDR1 SGHTA, CDR2 FQGNSA. V lost 0 bases, J lost 3 bases, and 9 bases lay in between. This CDR3 region has 14 residues.

This clone occurred a few times. The V and J genes are TRBV7-6 and TRBJ2-1, with 10 bases identical to TRBD1. There are 15 residues in the CDR3. V was clipped by 4 bases and J by 8 bases; unmatched bases: 8. CDR1 and CDR2 (germline): SGHVS, FNYEAQ. The CDR3 bases are TGTGCCAGCAGCTCTGGACAGGGGGTGGTGGATGAGCAGTTCTTC. Translation gives CASSSGQGVVDEQFF.

V and J are TRBV5-6 and TRBJ1-3; D is unresolved. With 5 bases removed from V and 7 bases from J, the gap between germline ends came to 16 bases. Germline V gene sequence: CDR1 SGHDT, CDR2 YYEEEE. This CDR3 region has 14 residues. CDR3 in amino acids: CASSSDTVYNTIYF. The CDR3 coding sequence is TGTGCCAGCAGTTCTGACACAGTGTACAACACCATATATTTT.

The V gene is TRBV21-1, the J gene TRBJ2-1; TRBD1, as called in the table, went unchecked against the DNA. TRBV21-1 is an annotated pseudogene. The CDR3 covers 19 residues. This CDR3 reads CASSKRGQGTRHNHNEQFF. CDR3 DNA sequence: TGTGCCAGCAGCAAAAGGGGACAGGGGACACGACACAACCACAATGAGCAGTTCTTC.